This T cell receptor beta chain was documented in a study of T-cell reconstitution after alpha-beta-depleted transplantation in children. This clonotype was seen ten or more times. Antigen: not known. Unique molecular identifiers were used to barcode this TCRbeta library. Using its own MiXCR run on the PCR reads, TCRdb lists one record per CDR3 protein. Among over 90,000 distinct CDR3 sequences, roughly 7.1% were seen once, and the ten largest hold roughly 17%. Findings and limits, study-wide: At one year after transplant, newly produced T cells mostly accounted for T-cell counts and diversity. Where some patients showed high TCRbeta diversity at day 60, it came from recipient T cells and thymic progenitors that had survived. Expanded graft clones numbering several hundred reportedly gave rise to alpha-beta T cells about two months after transplant.

This CDR3 spans 16 amino acids. V shed 7 bases and J shed 4 bases, with 22 bases lying between them. Per the germline V gene, CDR1 is MNHEY and CDR2 is SVGAGI. The TCR originated in a boy between 2 and 10 years old with acute lymphoblastic leukemia, due to receive a stem cell transplant. The sequenced sample was PBMCs, obtained before TCRalphabeta/CD19-depleted stem cell transplant. The V gene is TRBV6-5, the J gene TRBJ1-1; no firm D call. CDR3 coding DNA: TGTGCCAGCACTAGCTCCCCGATTAGGCGGAGCACTGAAGCTTTCTTT. It translates to CASTSSPIRRSTEAFF.